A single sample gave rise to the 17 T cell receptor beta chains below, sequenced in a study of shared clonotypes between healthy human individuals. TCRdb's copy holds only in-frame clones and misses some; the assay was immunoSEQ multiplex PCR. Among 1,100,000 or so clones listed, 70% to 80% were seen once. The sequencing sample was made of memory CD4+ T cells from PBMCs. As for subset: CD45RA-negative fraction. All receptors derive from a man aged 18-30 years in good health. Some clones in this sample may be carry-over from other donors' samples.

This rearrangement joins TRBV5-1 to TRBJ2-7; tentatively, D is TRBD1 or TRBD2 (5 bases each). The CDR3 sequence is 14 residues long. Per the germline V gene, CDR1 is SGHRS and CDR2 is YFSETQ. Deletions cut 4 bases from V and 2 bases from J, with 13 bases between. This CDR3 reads CASSLGDVAYEQYF. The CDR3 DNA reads TGCGCCAGCAGCCTCGGGGACGTAGCCTACGAGCAGTACTTC.

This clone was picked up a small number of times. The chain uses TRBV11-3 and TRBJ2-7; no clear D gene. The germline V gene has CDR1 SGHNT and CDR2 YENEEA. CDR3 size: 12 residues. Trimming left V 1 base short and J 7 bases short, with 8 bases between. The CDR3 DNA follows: TGTGCCAGCAGCTTAGGGGCTGAGGAGCAGTACTTC. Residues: CASSLGAEEQYF. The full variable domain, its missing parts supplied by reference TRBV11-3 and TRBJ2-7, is EAGVVQSPRYKIIEKKQPVAFWCNPISGHNTLYWYLQNLGQGPELLIRYENEEAVDDSQLPKDRFSAERLKGVDSTLKIQPAELGDSAVYLCASSLGAEEQYFGPGTRLTVT.

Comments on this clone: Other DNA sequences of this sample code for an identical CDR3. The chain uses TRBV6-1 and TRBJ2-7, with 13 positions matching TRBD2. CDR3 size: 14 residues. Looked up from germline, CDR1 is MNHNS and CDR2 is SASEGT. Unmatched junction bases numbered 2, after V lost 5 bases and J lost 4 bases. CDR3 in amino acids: CASSRTSGSYEQYF. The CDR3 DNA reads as TGTGCCAGCAGTAGGACTAGCGGGAGTTACGAGCAGTACTTC.

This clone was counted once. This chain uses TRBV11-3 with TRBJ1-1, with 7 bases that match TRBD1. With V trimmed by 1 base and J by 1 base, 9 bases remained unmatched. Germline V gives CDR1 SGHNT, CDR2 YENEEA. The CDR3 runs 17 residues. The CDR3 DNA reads TGTGCCAGCAGCTTAGGCCTCCGGGGGACAGCGAACACTGAAGCTTTCTTT. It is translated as CASSLGLRGTANTEAFF.

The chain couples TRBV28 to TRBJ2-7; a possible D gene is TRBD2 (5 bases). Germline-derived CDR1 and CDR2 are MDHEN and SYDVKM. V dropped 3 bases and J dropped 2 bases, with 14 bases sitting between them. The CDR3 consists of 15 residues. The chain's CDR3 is CASSFMRVGPYEQYF. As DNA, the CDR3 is TGTGCCAGCAGTTTCATGAGGGTTGGACCCTACGAGCAGTACTTC.

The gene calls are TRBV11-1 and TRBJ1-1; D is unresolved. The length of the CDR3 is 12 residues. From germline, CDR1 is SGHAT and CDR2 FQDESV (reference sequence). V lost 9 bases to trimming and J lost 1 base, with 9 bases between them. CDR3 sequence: CASPNRNTEAFF. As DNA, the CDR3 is TGTGCCAGTCCTAACAGGAACACTGAAGCTTTCTTT.

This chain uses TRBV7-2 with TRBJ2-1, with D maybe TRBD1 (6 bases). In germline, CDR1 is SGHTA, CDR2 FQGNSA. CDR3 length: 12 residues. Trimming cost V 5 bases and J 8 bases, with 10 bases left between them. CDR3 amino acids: CASSPYRDEQFF. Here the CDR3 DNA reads TGTGCCAGCAGCCCCTACAGGGATGAGCAGTTCTTC.

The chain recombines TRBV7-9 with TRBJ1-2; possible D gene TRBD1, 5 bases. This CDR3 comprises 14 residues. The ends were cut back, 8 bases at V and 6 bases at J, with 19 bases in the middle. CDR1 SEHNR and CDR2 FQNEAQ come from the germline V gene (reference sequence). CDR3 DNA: TGTGCCAGCTTATACCTCAGGGCCCAAGATGGCTACACCTTC. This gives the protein CASLYLRAQDGYTF.

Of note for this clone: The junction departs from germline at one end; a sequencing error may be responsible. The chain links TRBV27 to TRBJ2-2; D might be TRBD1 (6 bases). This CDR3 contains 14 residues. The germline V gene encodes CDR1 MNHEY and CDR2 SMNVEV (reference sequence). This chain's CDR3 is CASNLGGNTGELFF. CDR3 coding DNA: TGTGCCAGCAATTTAGGGGGGAACACCGGGGAGCTGTTTTTT.

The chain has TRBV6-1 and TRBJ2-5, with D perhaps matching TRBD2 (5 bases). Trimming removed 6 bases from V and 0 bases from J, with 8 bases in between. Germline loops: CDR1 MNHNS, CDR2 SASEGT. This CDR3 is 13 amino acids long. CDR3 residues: CASRRTHQETQYF. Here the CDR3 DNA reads TGTGCCAGCAGGCGGACTCACCAAGAGACCCAGTACTTC.

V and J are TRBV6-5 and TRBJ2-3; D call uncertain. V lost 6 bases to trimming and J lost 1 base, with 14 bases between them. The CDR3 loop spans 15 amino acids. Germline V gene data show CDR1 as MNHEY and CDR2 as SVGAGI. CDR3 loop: CASRTARSRTDTQYF. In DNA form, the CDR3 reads TGTGCCAGCAGGACCGCCCGGTCACGCACAGATACGCAGTATTTT.

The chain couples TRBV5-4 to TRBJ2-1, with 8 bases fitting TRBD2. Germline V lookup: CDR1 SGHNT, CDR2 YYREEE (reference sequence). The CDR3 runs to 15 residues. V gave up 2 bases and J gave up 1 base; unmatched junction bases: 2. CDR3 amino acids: CASSFGGRSYNEQFF. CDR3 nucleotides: TGTGCCAGCAGCTTCGGCGGGAGGTCCTACAATGAGCAGTTCTTC.

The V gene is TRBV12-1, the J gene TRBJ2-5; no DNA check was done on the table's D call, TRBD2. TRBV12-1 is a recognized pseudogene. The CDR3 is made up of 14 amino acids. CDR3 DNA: TGTGCCAGCAGCTTTGCCGGGGTCCCAGAGACCCAGTACTTC. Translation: CASSFAGVPETQYF.

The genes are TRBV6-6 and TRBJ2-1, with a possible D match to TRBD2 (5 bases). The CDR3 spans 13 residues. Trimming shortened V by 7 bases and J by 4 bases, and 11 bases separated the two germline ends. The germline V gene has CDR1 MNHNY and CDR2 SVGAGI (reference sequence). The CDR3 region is CASKSGDYNEQFF. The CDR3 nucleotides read TGTGCCAGCAAGAGCGGAGATTACAATGAGCAGTTCTTC.

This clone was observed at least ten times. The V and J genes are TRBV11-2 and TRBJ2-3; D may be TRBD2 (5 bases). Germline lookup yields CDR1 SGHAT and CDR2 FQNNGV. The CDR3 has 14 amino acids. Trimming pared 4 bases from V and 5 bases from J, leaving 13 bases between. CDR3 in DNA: TGTGCCAGCAGCTCCACTAGTTTATTAGATACGCAGTATTTT. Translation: CASSSTSLLDTQYF. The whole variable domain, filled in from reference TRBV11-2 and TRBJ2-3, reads EAGVAQSPRYKIIEKRQSVAFWCNPISGHATLYWYQQILGQGPKLLIQFQNNGVVDDSQLPKDRFSAERLKGVDSTLKIQPAKLEDSAVYLCASSSTSLLDTQYFGPGTRLTVL.

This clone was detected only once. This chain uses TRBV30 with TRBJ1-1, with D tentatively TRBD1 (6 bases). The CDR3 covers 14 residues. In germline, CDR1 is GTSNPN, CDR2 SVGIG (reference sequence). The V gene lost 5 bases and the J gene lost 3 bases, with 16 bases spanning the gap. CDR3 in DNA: TGTGCCTGGGGGGGGCGCAGGGCGGACACTGAAGCTTTCTTT. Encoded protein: CAWGGRRADTEAFF.

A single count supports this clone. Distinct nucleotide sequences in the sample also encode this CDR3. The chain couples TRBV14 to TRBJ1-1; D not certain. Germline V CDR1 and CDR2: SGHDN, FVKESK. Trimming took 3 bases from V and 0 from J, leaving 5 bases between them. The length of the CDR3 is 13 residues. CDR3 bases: TGTGCCAGCAGCCAGTCATTGAACACTGAAGCTTTCTTT. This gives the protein CASSQSLNTEAFF.